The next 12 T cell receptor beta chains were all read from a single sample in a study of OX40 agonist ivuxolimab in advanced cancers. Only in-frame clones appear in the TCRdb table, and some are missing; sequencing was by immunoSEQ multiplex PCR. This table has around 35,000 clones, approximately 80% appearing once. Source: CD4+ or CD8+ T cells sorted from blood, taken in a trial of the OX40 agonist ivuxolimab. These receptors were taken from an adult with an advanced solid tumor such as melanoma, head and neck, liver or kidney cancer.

This CDR3 reads CASSIGRELAKNIQYF. CDR3 nucleotides: TGTGCCAGTAGTATCGGAAGGGAACTAGCCAAAAACATTCAGTACTTC. The J gene is TRBJ2-4, the V gene TRBV19; D is unresolved. CDR1 and CDR2 from the germline V gene are LNHDA and SQIVND (reference sequence). This CDR3 contains 16 residues. V was cut by 3 bases and J by 0 bases, with 12 bases left in between.

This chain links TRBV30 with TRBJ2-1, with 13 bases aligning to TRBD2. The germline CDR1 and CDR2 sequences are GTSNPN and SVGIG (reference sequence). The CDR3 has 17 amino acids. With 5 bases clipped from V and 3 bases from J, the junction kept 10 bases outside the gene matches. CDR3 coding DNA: TGTGCCTGGGGGAGGCCGGGACTAGCGGGAAACTACAATGAGCAGTTCTTC. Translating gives CAWGRPGLAGNYNEQFF.

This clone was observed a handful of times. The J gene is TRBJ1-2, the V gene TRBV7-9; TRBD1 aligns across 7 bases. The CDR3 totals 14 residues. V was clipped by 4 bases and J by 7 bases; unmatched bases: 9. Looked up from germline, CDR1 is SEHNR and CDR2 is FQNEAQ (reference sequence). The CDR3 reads CASSSMTGNPGYTF. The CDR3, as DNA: TGTGCCAGCAGCTCCATGACAGGGAACCCTGGCTACACCTTC.

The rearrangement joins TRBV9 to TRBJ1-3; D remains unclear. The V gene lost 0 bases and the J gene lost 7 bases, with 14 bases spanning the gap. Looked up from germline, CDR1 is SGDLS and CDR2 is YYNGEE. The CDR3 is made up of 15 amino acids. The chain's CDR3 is CASSVAAAGSNTIYF. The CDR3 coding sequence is TGTGCCAGCAGCGTAGCGGCTGCCGGCTCGAACACCATATATTTT.

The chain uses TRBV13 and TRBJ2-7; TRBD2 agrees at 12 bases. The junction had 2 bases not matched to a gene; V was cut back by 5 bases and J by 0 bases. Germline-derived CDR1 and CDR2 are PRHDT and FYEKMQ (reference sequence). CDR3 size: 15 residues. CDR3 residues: CASSRTSGNSYEQYF. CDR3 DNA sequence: TGTGCCAGCAGCCGGACTAGCGGGAACTCCTACGAGCAGTACTTC.

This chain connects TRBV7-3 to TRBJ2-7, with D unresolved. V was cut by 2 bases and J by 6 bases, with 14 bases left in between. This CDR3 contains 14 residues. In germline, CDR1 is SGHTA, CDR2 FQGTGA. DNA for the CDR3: TGTGCCAGCAGCTTAGGGAACGGTCCGATCGAGCAGTACTTC. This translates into CASSLGNGPIEQYF.

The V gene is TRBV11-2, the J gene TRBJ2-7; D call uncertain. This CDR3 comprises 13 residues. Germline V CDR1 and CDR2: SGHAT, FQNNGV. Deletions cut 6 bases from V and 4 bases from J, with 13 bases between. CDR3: CASRRDQFYEQYF. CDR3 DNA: TGTGCCAGCAGGAGAGACCAGTTTTACGAGCAGTACTTC.

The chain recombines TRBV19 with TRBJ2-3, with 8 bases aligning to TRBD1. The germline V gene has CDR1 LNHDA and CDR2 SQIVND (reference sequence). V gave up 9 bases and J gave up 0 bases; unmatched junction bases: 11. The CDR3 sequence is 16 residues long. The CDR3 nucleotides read TGTGCCAGAACCGGGACAGGCCGTTCTAGCACAGATACGCAGTATTTT. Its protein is CARTGTGRSSTDTQYF.

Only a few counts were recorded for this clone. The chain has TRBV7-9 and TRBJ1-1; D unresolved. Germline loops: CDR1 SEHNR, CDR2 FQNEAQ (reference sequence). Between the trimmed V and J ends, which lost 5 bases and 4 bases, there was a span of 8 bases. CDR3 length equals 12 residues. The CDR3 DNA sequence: TGTGCCAGCAGCCGTAGTCTCACTGAAGCTTTCTTT. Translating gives CASSRSLTEAFF.

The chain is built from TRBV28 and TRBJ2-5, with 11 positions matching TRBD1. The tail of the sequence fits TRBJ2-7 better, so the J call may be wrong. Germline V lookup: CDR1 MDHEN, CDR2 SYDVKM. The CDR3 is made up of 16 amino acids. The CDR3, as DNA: TGTGCCAGCAGTCCCGGGACAGGGGGTTACACCTACGAGCAGTACTTC. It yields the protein CASSPGTGGYTYEQYF.

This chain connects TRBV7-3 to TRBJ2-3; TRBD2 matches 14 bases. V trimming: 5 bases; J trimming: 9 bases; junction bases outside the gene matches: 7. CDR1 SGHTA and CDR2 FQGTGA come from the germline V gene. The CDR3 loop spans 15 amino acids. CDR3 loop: CASSRETSGGETQYF. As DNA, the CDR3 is TGTGCCAGCAGCCGAGAGACTAGCGGGGGGGAAACGCAGTATTTT.

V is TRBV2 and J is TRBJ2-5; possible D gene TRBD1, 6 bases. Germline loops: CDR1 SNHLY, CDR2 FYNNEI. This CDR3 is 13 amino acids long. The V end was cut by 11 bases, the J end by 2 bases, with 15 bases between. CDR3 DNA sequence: TGTGCCGTAACAGGGAGCGGACAAGAGACCCAGTACTTC. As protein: CAVTGSGQETQYF.